This entry lists 2 T cell receptor beta chains sequenced from one sample in a study of T cells in Graves' hyperthyroidism and ophthalmopathy. Using RNA transcripts as the source, TCR beta CDR3 regions were amplified. During a first-round RT-PCR of the TCR CDR3, the HTBI primer set was used. In TCRdb, the multiplex PCR reads were re-called with MiXCR into one record per CDR3 protein. The sample yields hundreds of thousands of distinct CDR3 sequences, roughly a quarter seen once. Sequencing input: blood. The receptors shown here come from a woman in her twenties or thirties with Graves' ophthalmopathy.

Only a few counts were recorded for this clonotype. The chain recombines TRBV5-4 with TRBJ1-2; no clear D gene. V was trimmed by 6 bases and J by 5 bases, leaving 14 bases between them. Germline values: CDR1 SGHNT, CDR2 YYREEE (reference sequence). The CDR3 is 13 residues long. The DNA for the CDR3 is TGTGCCAGCACCGTCAGTGGCCCGTATGGCTACACCTTC. Translated, it gives CASTVSGPYGYTF.

The table lists this clonotype with many counts. The J gene is TRBJ1-5, the V gene TRBV2; D possibly corresponds to TRBD1 (5 bases). The V gene's germline CDR1 is SNHLY and CDR2 FYNNEI. V was clipped by 7 bases and J by 6 bases, with 16 bases between them. The CDR3 loop spans 14 amino acids. CDR3 bases: TGTGCCAGCAAACTGCAGGGCATTGCTCAGCCCCAGCATTTT. Translated: CASKLQGIAQPQHF.